One and the same sample provided the 22 T cell receptor beta chains below, sequenced in a study of human T cells and chemical hapten exposure. The sample's time point: healthy volunteer bleed at 6 weeks. Unseparated into fractions, whole blood served as the source from which total RNA was extracted. TCRdb re-analysed the RACE reads in MiXCR, keeping a single row per CDR3 protein. The sample includes 55,000 to 75,000 distinct CDR3 sequences, about 6.5% of them seen just once. Sequencing was done on a sample of whole blood. Receptors originate from a female donor in good health. Some clones in this sample may be carry-over from other donors' samples.

This clonotype was seen ten or more times. This sequence joins TRBV24-1 and TRBJ2-1, with D possibly matching TRBD2 (5 bases). CDR3 length: 15 residues. Germline loops: CDR1 KGHDR, CDR2 SFDVKD. Trimming took off 2 bases at V and 2 bases at J, with 9 bases between the two ends. The CDR3 is CATSDSKAAYNEQFF. The CDR3 DNA is TGTGCCACCAGTGATTCAAAAGCGGCCTACAATGAGCAGTTCTTC.

This chain connects TRBV7-3 to TRBJ2-1, with TRBD2 matching 11 bases. There are 14 residues in the CDR3. Germline V gene data show CDR1 as SGHTA and CDR2 as FQGTGA. The junction had 10 bases not matched to a gene; V was cut back by 2 bases and J by 16 bases. The CDR3 coding sequence is TGTGCCAGCAGCTTAGGAGCGTTAGCGGGAGGGCTTTTCTTC. This gives the protein CASSLGALAGGLFF.

This clonotype has at least ten counts. The J gene is TRBJ1-2, the V gene TRBV20-1, with D maybe TRBD1 (5 bases). Trimming took 6 bases from V and 3 from J, leaving 14 bases between them. The CDR3 is made up of 13 amino acids. Germline values: CDR1 DFQATT, CDR2 SNEGSKA (reference sequence). CDR3 in amino acids: CSAPRVSDYGYTF. For the CDR3, the DNA is TGCAGTGCCCCCAGGGTATCGGACTATGGCTACACCTTC.

This clonotype was observed at least ten times. The V call is TRBV4-3, the J call TRBJ2-3; the D is unclear. V lost 0 bases and J 0 bases, leaving 4 bases between the germline ends. Germline values: CDR1 LGHNA, CDR2 YSLEER. This CDR3 has 14 residues. The CDR3 protein is CASSQDLSTDTQYF. DNA for the CDR3: TGCGCCAGCAGCCAAGATCTGAGCACAGATACGCAGTATTTT.

The sample holds a few counts of this clonotype. This chain links TRBV3-1 with TRBJ2-2; 11 bases are shared with TRBD1. Germline CDR1 reads LGHDT; CDR2 reads YNNKEL (reference sequence). J was trimmed by 5 bases and V by 4 bases; bases with no gene match: 9. This CDR3 region has 17 residues. The CDR3 sequence is CASSRLTGQGVTGELFF. In DNA form, the CDR3 reads TGTGCCAGCAGCCGCCTAACGGGACAGGGGGTGACCGGGGAGCTGTTTTTT.

The sample holds a few counts of this clonotype. This rearrangement joins TRBV6-5 to TRBJ2-4; D might be TRBD1 or TRBD2, each matching 5 bases. The CDR3 has 14 residues. V was trimmed by 8 bases and J by 4 bases, leaving 15 bases between them. Germline V gene lookup returns CDR1 MNHEY and CDR2 SVGAGI. CDR3 residues: CASRRDVQKNIQYF. CDR3 nucleotide sequence: TGTGCCAGCCGACGGGACGTCCAAAAAAACATTCAGTACTTC.

The table lists this clonotype with many counts. The V call is TRBV20-1, the J call TRBJ1-2; TRBD1 might be the D (5 bases). This CDR3 is 13 amino acids long. Per germline, CDR1 DFQATT and CDR2 SNEGSKA (reference sequence). Trimming pared 3 bases from V and 0 bases from J, leaving 8 bases between. CDR3 in DNA: TGCAGTGCTAGTAAGGACACTAACTATGGCTACACCTTC. Translating gives CSASKDTNYGYTF.

This clonotype was observed many times. The junction and the germline gene differ at one end; a read error may be behind it. The CDR3 here is CASSLAGGTDTQYF. CDR3 bases: TGTGCTAGCAGCTTAGCGGGGGGCACAGATACGCAGTATTTT. V gene TRBV7-7 combines with J gene TRBJ2-3, with TRBD2 matching over 9 bases. There are 14 residues in the CDR3. Germline values: CDR1 SSHAT, CDR2 FNYEAQ (reference sequence). Full variable domain (missing parts from reference TRBV7-7 and TRBJ2-3): GAGVSQSPRYKVTKRGQDVTLRCDPISSHATLYWYQQALGQGPEFLTYFNYEAQPDKSGLPSDRFSAERPEGSISTLTIQRTEQRDSAMYRCASSLAGGTDTQYFGPGTRLTVL.

This clonotype was counted at least ten times. The chain carries TRBV10-3 and TRBJ2-7, with D hard to call. The CDR3 covers 14 residues. V shed 0 bases and J shed 0 bases, with 6 bases lying between them. Germline-derived CDR1 and CDR2 are ENHRY and SYGVKD. CDR3 protein: CAISESTGSYEQYF. The CDR3 DNA follows: TGTGCCATCAGTGAGTCGACGGGCTCCTACGAGCAGTACTTC.

This clonotype appeared a few times. The rearrangement joins TRBV5-1 to TRBJ2-7, with D perhaps matching TRBD1 or TRBD2 (5 bases each). The CDR3 is made up of 14 amino acids. The V gene's germline CDR1 is SGHRS and CDR2 YFSETQ. V was cut by 1 base and J by 11 bases, with 19 bases left in between. CDR3 sequence reads: CASSLPTEGLEEYF. The CDR3, as DNA: TGCGCCAGCAGCTTGCCGACAGAGGGTCTAGAAGAGTACTTC. Based on the CDR3 plus reference TRBV5-1 and TRBJ2-7, the full variable domain is KAGVTQTPRYLIKTRGQQVTLSCSPISGHRSVSWYQQTPGQGLQFLFEYFSETQRNKGNFPGRFSGRQFSNSRSEMNVSTLELGDSALYLCASSLPTEGLEEYFGPGTRLTVT.

The chain recombines TRBV6-5 with TRBJ2-3; D uncertain. Trimming took off 5 bases at V and 7 bases at J, with 7 bases between the two ends. Germline loops: CDR1 MNHEY, CDR2 SVGAGI. The CDR3 loop spans 11 amino acids. The chain's CDR3 is CASSNQYTQYF. For the CDR3, the DNA is TGTGCCAGCAGTAACCAGTATACGCAGTATTTT.

Ten or more counts support this clonotype. J is TRBJ1-1 and V is TRBV20-1; TRBD1 might be the D (6 bases). V shed 2 bases and J shed 11 bases, with 15 bases lying between them. The length of the CDR3 is 12 residues. The germline V gene has CDR1 DFQATT and CDR2 SNEGSKA (reference sequence). The CDR3 nucleotides read TGCAGTGCTAGAAGTACGCTCCAGGGGGCTTTCTTT. This sequence encodes CSARSTLQGAFF.

This clonotype has more than one count but fewer than ten. The rearrangement links TRBV5-1 to TRBJ2-5; unclear D gene. This CDR3 region has 16 residues. Trimming removed 0 bases at V and 2 bases at J, with 14 bases between. CDR1 is SGHRS and CDR2 is YFSETQ in the germline V gene. This CDR3 reads CASSLASMALQETQYF. The CDR3, as DNA: TGCGCCAGCAGCTTGGCCTCTATGGCCCTACAAGAGACCCAGTACTTC.

The table lists this clonotype with a few counts. The chain links TRBV19 to TRBJ2-1; no definite D call. The CDR3 is 13 amino acids. CDR1 and CDR2 from the germline V gene are LNHDA and SQIVND (reference sequence). V lost 4 bases to trimming and J lost 9 bases, with 13 bases between them. CDR3 sequence (DNA): TGTGCCAGTAGTACGCCTCCCTGGGGTGAGCAGTTCTTC. This encodes CASSTPPWGEQFF.

The chain joins TRBV7-9 to TRBJ1-2; D is unclear. Germline-derived CDR1 and CDR2 are SEHNR and FQNEAQ (reference sequence). The CDR3 totals 12 residues. Between the trimmed V and J ends, which lost 3 bases and 3 bases, there was a span of 5 bases. CDR3 in amino acids: CASSLADYGYTF. DNA of the CDR3: TGTGCCAGCAGCTTGGCAGACTATGGCTACACCTTC.

This clonotype was counted ten times or more. The V gene is TRBV5-6, the J gene TRBJ1-5; D is perhaps TRBD1 (6 bases). The V gene's germline CDR1 is SGHDT and CDR2 YYEEEE. This CDR3 has 13 amino acids. V shed 1 base and J shed 7 bases, with 9 bases lying between them. The CDR3: CASSLRGAQPQHF. The CDR3 DNA reads as TGTGCCAGCAGCTTGCGGGGGGCCCAGCCCCAGCATTTT.

The V gene is TRBV12-3 or TRBV12-4, the J gene TRBJ2-5; 7 positions match TRBD2. V shed 6 bases, J shed 5 bases, and the junction held 9 bases outside the gene matches. The CDR3 length is 14 residues. CDR3 sequence reads: CASSLLARQETQYF. CDR3 DNA: TGTGCCAGCAGCTTACTAGCGAGACAGGAGACCCAGTACTTC.

This clonotype was observed at least ten times. The rearrangement uses TRBV29-1 and TRBJ1-5; no definite D call. CDR3 length equals 13 residues. Looked up from germline, CDR1 is SQVTM and CDR2 is ANQGSEA. Trimming shortened V by 4 bases and J by 6 bases, and 13 bases separated the two germline ends. The CDR3 region has the DNA TGCAGCGTTGTCGAAAGGGTAGGTCAGCCCCAGCATTTT. It is translated as CSVVERVGQPQHF.

This clonotype was seen only a few times. The V and J genes are TRBV23-1 and TRBJ1-5; 7 nucleotides align to TRBD1. TRBV23-1 is an ORF, with its function uncertain. V shed 4 bases and J 9 bases; nucleotides not matched to a gene: 18. The CDR3 extends over 17 amino acids. DNA for the CDR3: TGCGCCAGCAGTCCTCCATCGTTTGACAGGGCGGAGGGGCCCCAGCATTTT. This gives the protein CASSPPSFDRAEGPQHF.

V gene TRBV5-4 combines with J gene TRBJ2-5; D may be TRBD1 (5 bases). The CDR3 loop spans 14 amino acids. Germline values: CDR1 SGHNT, CDR2 YYREEE (reference sequence). V lost 4 bases and J 2 bases, leaving 12 bases between the germline ends. The CDR3 coding sequence is TGTGCCAGCAGCCGGGCGCAGGGACAAGAGACCCAGTACTTC. Its protein is CASSRAQGQETQYF.

In its sample, this clonotype was seen a few times. This rearrangement joins TRBV6-1 to TRBJ2-1; TRBD1 matches at 8 bases. Germline V gives CDR1 MNHNS, CDR2 SASEGT. There are 16 residues in the CDR3. With 6 bases clipped from V and 3 bases from J, the junction kept 10 bases outside the gene matches. Here the CDR3 reads CASSQLRGPIYNEQFF. CDR3 DNA sequence: TGTGCCAGCAGCCAACTCAGGGGGCCAATCTACAATGAGCAGTTCTTC.

This clonotype was seen a handful of times. The gene calls are TRBV15 and TRBJ2-3; D uncertain. V lost 0 bases and J lost 4, with 14 bases in between. Germline values: CDR1 LNHNV, CDR2 YYDKDF (reference sequence). The CDR3 loop spans 16 amino acids. The CDR3 sequence is CATSRDTRSASDTQYF. The CDR3 DNA reads as TGTGCCACCAGCAGAGATACCAGGAGCGCATCAGATACGCAGTATTTT.